The present T cell receptor (beta chain) was sequenced within a study of blood T cells in healthy people across ages. This clonotype has more than one count but fewer than ten. Its target is unknown. Combining a sample-barcoded 5' primer with a J-beta primer mix, a second PCR ran for 7 to 11 cycles. One entry per CDR3 protein results from TCRdb running MiXCR on the 5' RACE reads. This sample has some 640,000 distinct CDR3 sequences; over 45% occur once, and the top ten carry roughly 34%. The CDR3 is 18 residues long. The germline V gene has CDR1 SGHTA and CDR2 FQGTGA. Trimming removed 1 base from V and 4 bases from J, with 23 bases in between. Study findings and constraints: Both naive CD4+ cell counts and diversity were greater in long-lived donors than in aged donors.

J is TRBJ2-7 and V is TRBV7-3; either TRBD1 or TRBD2 may fit D (6 bases each). The clonotype originates from a woman aged 55 to 70 in good health. Sequencing used blood. The CDR3 protein is CASSLRLNFTGAEYEQYF. The CDR3 region has the DNA TGTGCCAGCAGCTTAAGGCTTAACTTTACGGGGGCGGAATACGAGCAGTACTTC.